Listed below are T cell receptor beta chains from one sample, sequenced in a study of identical twins. TCRdb re-called the 5' RACE reads with MiXCR, one entry per CDR3 protein. The sample yields roughly 290,000 distinct CDR3 sequences, roughly 9% seen once. These same data were also listed under a study on yellow fever vaccine responses in identical twins.

The sample comprised CD8+ T cells sorted from blood. The receptors were sampled from a young woman in good health. Each CDR3 is given with its conserved first and last residue. The order of the fields is V gene, J gene, D gene, clone size, CDR3 protein, CDR3 DNA. The D gene is left open where the match is weak. Not all rows give a size; the values are once, few, many and, for expanded clones, a class.

V gene: TRBV29-1; J gene: TRBJ2-3; D gene: .; clone size: many; CDR3 protein: CSVVGQFTDTQYF; CDR3 DNA: TGCAGCGTTGTAGGCCAGTTCACAGATACGCAGTATTTT
V gene: TRBV29-1; J gene: TRBJ2-7; D gene: .; clone size: few; CDR3 protein: CSAVALTYEQYF; CDR3 DNA: TGCAGCGCAGTCGCTTTAACCTACGAGCAGTACTTC
V gene: TRBV20-1; J gene: TRBJ2-3; D gene: .; clone size: few; CDR3 protein: CSARESVWGTDTQYF; CDR3 DNA: TGCAGTGCTAGAGAGTCGGTATGGGGCACAGATACGCAGTATTTT
V gene: TRBV6-4; J gene: TRBJ2-2; D gene: .; clone size: many; CDR3 protein: CASSPTGETGELFF; CDR3 DNA: TGTGCCAGCAGTCCCACGGGGGAGACCGGGGAGCTGTTTTTT
V gene: TRBV14; J gene: TRBJ2-2; D gene: .; clone size: many; CDR3 protein: CASSQEGQTLTGELFF; CDR3 DNA: TGTGCCAGCAGCCAAGAAGGGCAGACCTTGACCGGGGAGCTGTTTTTT
V gene: TRBV28; J gene: TRBJ2-3; D gene: .; clone size: many; CDR3 protein: CASSLDAGMSTDTQYF; CDR3 DNA: TGTGCCAGCAGTTTAGATGCAGGGATGAGCACAGATACGCAGTATTTT
V gene: TRBV5-6; J gene: TRBJ2-3; D gene: TRBD1; clone size: .; CDR3 protein: CASSWDRGVRTDTQYF; CDR3 DNA: TGTGCCAGCAGCTGGGACAGGGGAGTGAGGACAGATACGCAGTATTTT
V gene: TRBV12-3/TRBV12-4; J gene: TRBJ2-2; D gene: .; clone size: .; CDR3 protein: CASSLRQTMQNTGELFF; CDR3 DNA: TGTGCCAGCAGTTTACGTCAGACAATGCAAAACACCGGGGAGCTGTTTTTT
V gene: TRBV7-9; J gene: TRBJ2-1; D gene: TRBD2; clone size: .; CDR3 protein: CASSAQREVWYNEQFF; CDR3 DNA: TGTGCCAGCTCCGCTCAGCGGGAGGTATGGTACAATGAGCAGTTCTTC
V gene: TRBV7-3; J gene: TRBJ2-3; D gene: .; clone size: few; CDR3 protein: CASSPSRGYTDTQYF; CDR3 DNA: TGTGCCAGCAGCCCCTCCAGGGGCTACACAGATACGCAGTATTTT
V gene: TRBV7-8; J gene: TRBJ2-3; D gene: .; clone size: many; CDR3 protein: CASSLYPNTDTQYF; CDR3 DNA: TGTGCCAGCAGCTTATACCCCAACACAGATACGCAGTATTTT
V gene: TRBV10-3; J gene: TRBJ1-2; D gene: .; clone size: .; CDR3 protein: CAFRGSQVGYTF; CDR3 DNA: TGTGCCTTCCGCGGGTCTCAAGTAGGCTACACCTTC
V gene: TRBV29-1; J gene: TRBJ2-1; D gene: TRBD2; clone size: few; CDR3 protein: CSVEGSGKVGEQFF; CDR3 DNA: TGCAGCGTCGAAGGCAGCGGGAAGGTGGGTGAGCAGTTCTTC
V gene: TRBV25-1; J gene: TRBJ2-1; D gene: .; clone size: once; CDR3 protein: CASREDSYNGQFF; CDR3 DNA: TGTGCCAGCAGGGAGGACAGCTACAATGGGCAGTTCTTC
V gene: TRBV15; J gene: TRBJ2-5; D gene: .; clone size: few; CDR3 protein: CATSRDRETQYF; CDR3 DNA: TGTGCCACCAGCAGAGATCGCGAGACCCAGTACTTC
V gene: TRBV24-1; J gene: TRBJ1-1; D gene: .; clone size: few; CDR3 protein: CATRSGPMNTEAFF; CDR3 DNA: TGTGCCACCAGGTCCGGGCCCATGAACACTGAAGCTTTCTTT
V gene: TRBV12-3/TRBV12-4; J gene: TRBJ2-3; D gene: TRBD2; clone size: many; CDR3 protein: CASSLSASGSSSQYF; CDR3 DNA: TGTGCCAGCAGTTTGTCCGCTAGCGGGAGTTCGTCCCAGTATTTT
V gene: TRBV7-8; J gene: TRBJ2-1; D gene: .; clone size: many; CDR3 protein: CASSASTSIHNEQFF; CDR3 DNA: TGTGCCAGCAGCGCATCTACTAGCATACACAATGAGCAGTTCTTC
V gene: TRBV29-1; J gene: TRBJ2-5; D gene: TRBD2; clone size: few; CDR3 protein: CSVFGGGETQYF; CDR3 DNA: TGCAGCGTTTTCGGGGGAGGGGAGACCCAGTACTTC
V gene: TRBV7-6; J gene: TRBJ2-1; D gene: TRBD1; clone size: few; CDR3 protein: CASSGGDQPGTGYRSYNEQFF; CDR3 DNA: TGTGCCAGCAGCGGGGGGGATCAGCCCGGGACAGGGTATAGGTCCTACAATGAGCAGTTCTTC
V gene: TRBV5-4; J gene: TRBJ2-3; D gene: .; clone size: medium-sized; CDR3 protein: CASSLAPSVDTQYF; CDR3 DNA: TGTGCCAGCAGCTTGGCACCGTCGGTCGATACGCAGTATTTT
V gene: TRBV30; J gene: TRBJ2-1; D gene: TRBD2; clone size: .; CDR3 protein: CAWGWTSGPNNEQFF; CDR3 DNA: TGTGCCTGGGGATGGACTAGCGGGCCTAACAATGAGCAGTTCTTC
V gene: TRBV12-3/TRBV12-4; J gene: TRBJ1-2; D gene: TRBD1; clone size: many; CDR3 protein: CASSWGQGAVYGYTF; CDR3 DNA: TGTGCCAGCAGTTGGGGACAGGGGGCTGTTTATGGCTACACCTTC
V gene: TRBV7-6; J gene: TRBJ1-1; D gene: TRBD1; clone size: many; CDR3 protein: CASSPGQGTGNTEAFF; CDR3 DNA: TGTGCCAGCAGCCCAGGACAGGGTACTGGGAACACTGAAGCTTTCTTT
V gene: TRBV15; J gene: TRBJ1-1; D gene: TRBD1; clone size: .; CDR3 protein: CATSRDGRTGTNTEAFF; CDR3 DNA: TGTGCCACCAGCAGAGATGGGCGGACAGGGACGAACACTGAAGCTTTCTTT
V gene: TRBV24-1; J gene: TRBJ2-3; D gene: .; clone size: many; CDR3 protein: CATSPGANTDTQYF; CDR3 DNA: TGTGCCACCAGTCCCGGGGCCAACACAGATACGCAGTATTTT
V gene: TRBV10-2; J gene: TRBJ2-5; D gene: .; clone size: .; CDR3 protein: CASTGTSLPQETQYF; CDR3 DNA: TGCGCCAGCACCGGGACTTCCTTGCCCCAAGAGACCCAGTACTTC
V gene: TRBV7-9; J gene: TRBJ2-7; D gene: .; clone size: many; CDR3 protein: CASSLSAGHLQIYEQYF; CDR3 DNA: TGTGCCAGCAGCTTATCGGCGGGACACCTACAAATATACGAGCAGTACTTC
V gene: TRBV12-3/TRBV12-4; J gene: TRBJ2-1; D gene: TRBD2; clone size: many; CDR3 protein: CASSLGSGSGNEQFF; CDR3 DNA: TGTGCCAGCAGTTTAGGTAGCGGGAGCGGGAATGAGCAGTTCTTC
V gene: TRBV12-5; J gene: TRBJ2-4; D gene: TRBD1; clone size: many; CDR3 protein: CASSRQGENIQYF; CDR3 DNA: TGTGCTAGTTCCCGACAGGGGGAAAACATTCAGTACTTC
V gene: TRBV7-6; J gene: TRBJ2-7; D gene: .; clone size: .; CDR3 protein: CASSSEFGYEQYF; CDR3 DNA: TGTGCCAGCAGCTCCGAGTTTGGCTACGAGCAGTACTTC
V gene: TRBV5-1; J gene: TRBJ2-7; D gene: .; clone size: many; CDR3 protein: CASSLGADYSYEQYF; CDR3 DNA: TGCGCCAGCAGCTTGGGCGCGGACTACTCCTACGAGCAGTACTTC
V gene: TRBV20-1; J gene: TRBJ2-2; D gene: TRBD2; clone size: few; CDR3 protein: CSARVKSETSANTGELFF; CDR3 DNA: TGCAGTGCTAGAGTGAAAAGTGAGACTAGCGCGAACACCGGGGAGCTGTTTTTT
V gene: TRBV7-8; J gene: TRBJ2-1; D gene: TRBD2; clone size: .; CDR3 protein: CASSSGGYRNEQFF; CDR3 DNA: TGTGCCAGTTCTAGCGGAGGGTACAGGAATGAGCAGTTCTTC
V gene: TRBV29-1; J gene: TRBJ2-5; D gene: .; clone size: many; CDR3 protein: CSYVAETQYF; CDR3 DNA: TGCAGCTACGTGGCCGAGACCCAGTACTTC
V gene: TRBV29-1; J gene: TRBJ2-3; D gene: .; clone size: few; CDR3 protein: CSVEGLARTDTQYF; CDR3 DNA: TGCAGCGTTGAAGGGCTAGCGAGGACAGATACGCAGTATTTT
V gene: TRBV3-1; J gene: TRBJ1-4; D gene: .; clone size: .; CDR3 protein: CASSQGRRGPETTNEKLFF; CDR3 DNA: TGTGCCAGCAGCCAAGGCAGGCGTGGGCCAGAGACAACTAATGAAAAACTGTTTTTT
V gene: TRBV7-8; J gene: TRBJ2-7; D gene: .; clone size: many; CDR3 protein: CAIQQDISYEQYF; CDR3 DNA: TGTGCCATCCAACAGGATATAAGTTACGAGCAGTACTTC
V gene: TRBV9; J gene: TRBJ2-3; D gene: .; clone size: .; CDR3 protein: CASSPRIDHTDTQYF; CDR3 DNA: TGTGCCAGCAGCCCTCGGATAGATCACACAGATACGCAGTATTTT
V gene: TRBV4-2; J gene: TRBJ2-2; D gene: TRBD2; clone size: .; CDR3 protein: CASSQDPSGGGTGELFF; CDR3 DNA: TGTGCCAGCAGCCAAGATCCGAGCGGGGGTGGGACCGGGGAGCTGTTTTTT